The entry below gives a single T cell receptor (beta chain) sequence along with its context. The data are from a study of blood T cell repertoires in COVID-19. Study as a whole: Acute-phase and convalescent COVID-19 samples originated in the United States, Italy and Spain. From T cells, B-cell-depleted T cells, or PBMCs came the material, which was cDNA or gDNA.

As processed by the authors: It was from reference gene primer amplification that nucleated cell counts were estimated. Sequencing was performed with immunoSEQ multiplex PCR; in TCRdb, only in-frame clones are kept and a portion is missing. The D gene and trimming were derived from the DNA, and the V and J assignments and clone size from that table. This table has 200,000 to 300,000 clones, roughly 88% appearing once. J was trimmed by 3 bases and V by 2 bases; bases with no gene match: 12. Germline V gene sequence: CDR1 SGHVS, CDR2 FQNEAQ. The CDR3 spans 19 residues. The sample comprised peripheral blood. This TCR was recovered from a human donor in a cohort sampled during active COVID-19. The rearrangement links TRBV7-8 to TRBJ2-1; 11 nucleotides align to TRBD1. CDR3 coding DNA: TGTGCCAGCAGCTTACTGGAGGGGGGACAGGGGGACCTCTACAATGAGCAGTTCTTC. It codes for CASSLLEGGQGDLYNEQFF. Combining the CDR3 with reference TRBV7-8 and TRBJ2-1 gives the whole variable domain GAGVSQSPRYKVAKRGQDVALRCDPISGHVSLFWYQQALGQGPEFLTYFQNEAQLDKSGLPSDRFFAERPEGSVSTLKIQRTQQEDSAVYLCASSLLEGGQGDLYNEQFFGPGTRLTVL.